This entry concerns a single TCR beta chain. This record comes from a study of blood T cell repertoires in COVID-19. This CDR3 comprises 16 residues. CDR1 and CDR2 (germline): MNHNS, SASEGT. V lost 2 bases to trimming and J lost 5 bases; unmatched junction nucleotides: 8. The table came from immunoSEQ multiplex PCR; TCRdb's copy has only in-frame clones and leaves some out. The sample holds about 130,000 clones, around 80% seen once. Those enrolled, adults aged roughly 18 to 100 years, came from around 25 US areas. Cohort 3 donors counted as recovered after two negative PCRs, clearance, or resolved symptoms.

The sample taken for sequencing was PBMCs or T cells enriched from blood (not recorded which). This receptor was identified in a woman in her forties or fifties who had recovered from COVID-19. The genes are TRBV6-1 and TRBJ1-2, with TRBD1 identical over 10 bases. The CDR3 is CASSEMLTGGKYGYTF. CDR3 sequence (DNA): TGTGCCAGCAGTGAAATGTTGACAGGGGGCAAGTATGGCTACACCTTC.